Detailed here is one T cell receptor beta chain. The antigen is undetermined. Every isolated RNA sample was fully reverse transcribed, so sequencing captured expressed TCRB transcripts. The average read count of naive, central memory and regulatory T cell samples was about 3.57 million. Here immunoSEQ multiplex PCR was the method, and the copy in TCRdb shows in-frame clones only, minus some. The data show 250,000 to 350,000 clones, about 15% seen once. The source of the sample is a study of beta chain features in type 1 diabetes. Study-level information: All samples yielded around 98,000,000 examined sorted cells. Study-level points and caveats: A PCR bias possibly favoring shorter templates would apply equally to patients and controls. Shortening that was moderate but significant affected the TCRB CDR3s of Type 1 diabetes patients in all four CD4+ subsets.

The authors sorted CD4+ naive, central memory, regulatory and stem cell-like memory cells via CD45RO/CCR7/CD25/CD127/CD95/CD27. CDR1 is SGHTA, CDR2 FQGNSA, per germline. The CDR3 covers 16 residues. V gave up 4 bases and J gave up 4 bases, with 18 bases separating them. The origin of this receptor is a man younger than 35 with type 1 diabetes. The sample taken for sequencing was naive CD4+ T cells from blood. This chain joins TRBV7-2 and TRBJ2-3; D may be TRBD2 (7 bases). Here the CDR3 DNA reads TGTGCCAGCAGCTCCCAGGAGCGGGACACGGCAGATACGCAGTATTTT. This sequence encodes CASSSQERDTADTQYF.